This T cell receptor (beta chain) was found in a study of identical twins. Template switching (which added a universal primer site) was used, and cDNA carried unique molecular identifiers. TCRdb fed the 5' RACE reads into MiXCR, producing one record per CDR3 protein. Of some 1,600,000 distinct CDR3 sequences listed, about 32% are singletons. Germline CDR1 DFQATT, CDR2 SNEGSKA (reference sequence). V lost 3 bases, J lost 4 bases, and 13 bases lay in between. The CDR3 extends over 13 amino acids. Sequencing input: cord blood. This clonotype originated in a newborn girl in good health. The rearrangement uses TRBV20-1 and TRBJ2-7; D is ambiguous. Written as DNA, the CDR3 is TGCAGTGCTAGTCGGCTTGTCACGTACGAGCAGTACTTC. Protein sequence: CSASRLVTYEQYF.